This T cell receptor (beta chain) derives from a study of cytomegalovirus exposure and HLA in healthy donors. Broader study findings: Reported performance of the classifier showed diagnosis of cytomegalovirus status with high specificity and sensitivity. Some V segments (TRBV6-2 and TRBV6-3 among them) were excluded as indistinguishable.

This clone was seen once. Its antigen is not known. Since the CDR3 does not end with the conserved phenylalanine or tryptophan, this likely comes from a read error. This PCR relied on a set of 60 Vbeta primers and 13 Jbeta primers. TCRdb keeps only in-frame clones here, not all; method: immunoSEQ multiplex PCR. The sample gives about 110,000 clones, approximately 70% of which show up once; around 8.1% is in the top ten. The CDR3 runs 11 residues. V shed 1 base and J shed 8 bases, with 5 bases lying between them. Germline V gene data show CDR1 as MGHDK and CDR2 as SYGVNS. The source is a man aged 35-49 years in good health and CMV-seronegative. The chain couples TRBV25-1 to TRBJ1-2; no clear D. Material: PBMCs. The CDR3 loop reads CASSELRGYTL. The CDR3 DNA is TGTGCCAGCAGTGAATTGCGGGGCTACACCCTC.